These 20 T cell receptor beta chains originate from one sample sequenced in a study of OX40 agonist ivuxolimab in advanced cancers. Libraries were prepared by immunoSEQ multiplex PCR; TCRdb keeps only in-frame clonotypes and omits some of them. Of 12,000 or so clones listed, about 75% are singletons. The input for sequencing was CD4+ or CD8+ T cells sorted from blood, taken in a trial of the OX40 agonist ivuxolimab. The receptors were sampled from an adult with an advanced solid tumor such as melanoma, head and neck, liver or kidney cancer.

The chain joins TRBV12-2 to TRBJ1-3; TRBD1 reflects the table's D call only, with no check against the DNA. TRBV12-2 is given as a pseudogene. CDR3 length equals 16 residues. CDR3 amino acids: CASRRLYRVSGNTIYF. The CDR3 nucleotides are TGTGCAAGTCGCCGATTATACAGGGTGTCCGGAAACACCATATATTTT.

The CDR3 DNA follows: TGTGCCAGCAGTCCTCCCGCCACAGGGGGTTTCTACGAGCAGTACTTC. This codes for CASSPPATGGFYEQYF. The gene calls are TRBV28 and TRBJ2-7, with 8 bases that match TRBD1. CDR1 and CDR2 (germline): MDHEN, SYDVKM. This CDR3 contains 16 residues. V gave up 5 bases and J gave up 3 bases; unmatched junction bases: 12.

The V call is TRBV6-5, the J call TRBJ2-1, with D uncertain. The CDR3 is made up of 12 amino acids. V gave up 0 bases and J gave up 10 bases, with 7 bases separating them. Germline lookup yields CDR1 MNHEY and CDR2 SVGAGI. CDR3 amino acids: CASSYSKTEQFF. The CDR3 DNA follows: TGTGCCAGCAGTTACTCGAAGACCGAGCAGTTCTTC.

This sequence joins TRBV6-4 and TRBJ1-1; D uncertain. The germline V gene has CDR1 MRHNA and CDR2 SNTAGT. V was pared by 2 bases and J by 7 bases, with 8 bases between. This CDR3 has 12 residues. The CDR3 sequence is CASSDGWGEAFF. In nucleotides, the CDR3 is TGTGCCAGCAGTGACGGGTGGGGTGAAGCTTTCTTT.

This clone came up a few times. The V call is TRBV7-7, the J call TRBJ2-5, with 7 bases identical to TRBD1. J lost 1 base, V lost 1 base, and 0 bases had no gene match. The CDR3 has 14 amino acids. CDR1 and CDR2 from the germline V gene are SSHAT and FNYEAQ (reference sequence). The CDR3 DNA reads TGTGCCAGCAGCTTAGGGACAGGCCAAGAGACCCAGTACTTC. Translated, it gives CASSLGTGQETQYF. Looking up the rest from reference TRBV7-7 and TRBJ2-5 gives the full variable domain: GAGVSQSPRYKVTKRGQDVTLRCDPISSHATLYWYQQALGQGPEFLTYFNYEAQPDKSGLPSDRFSAERPEGSISTLTIQRTEQRDSAMYRCASSLGTGQETQYFGPGTRLLVL.

Regarding this clone: Other nucleotide sequences from this sample produce the same CDR3. This sequence joins TRBV27 and TRBJ2-1; 7 positions agree with TRBD2. Germline assignment: CDR1 MNHEY and CDR2 SMNVEV (reference sequence). CDR3 size: 15 residues. V shed 2 bases, J shed 0 bases, and the junction held 1 base outside the gene matches. The CDR3 reads CASSLGGSSYNEQFF. The CDR3 DNA reads as TGTGCCAGCAGTTTAGGCGGGAGCTCCTACAATGAGCAGTTCTTC.

A word on this clone: One end of the junction varies from germline; a read error may be responsible. V is TRBV30 and J is TRBJ1-5; tentative D call: TRBD1 (5 bases). Per germline, CDR1 GTSNPN and CDR2 SVGIG (reference sequence). This CDR3 has 13 amino acids. The CDR3 DNA follows: TGTGCCTGGGGTGTGGACACAAATCAGCCCCAGCATTTT. Protein: CAWGVDTNQPQHF.

The chain combines TRBV29-1 with TRBJ1-1, with 7 positions matching TRBD1. CDR1 SQVTM and CDR2 ANQGSEA come from the germline V gene. The CDR3 covers 16 residues. Trimming took 3 bases from V and 0 from J; bases not matched to a gene: 10. The CDR3 protein is CSVEGRDSPMNTEAFF. The CDR3 DNA follows: TGCAGCGTTGAGGGCCGGGACAGCCCCATGAACACTGAAGCTTTCTTT.

This chain links TRBV4-1 with TRBJ1-2; 7 bases match TRBD1. V shed 3 bases, J shed 6 bases, and the junction held 13 bases outside the gene matches. The CDR3 length is 16 residues. Germline CDR1 reads MGHRA; CDR2 reads YSYEKL. CDR3 sequence (DNA): TGCGCCAGCAGCCACCCACGCACCGGGACAGAGAATGGCTACACCTTC. Residues: CASSHPRTGTENGYTF.

This clone has just one count. The chain employs TRBV23-1 and TRBJ1-3; D gene unclear. TRBV23-1 is assigned to the ORF class and has an uncertain function. The CDR3 covers 15 residues. The ends were cut back, 4 bases at V and 3 bases at J, with 13 bases in the middle. The chain's CDR3 is CASSPFWEGGNTIYF. Here the CDR3 DNA reads TGCGCCAGCAGTCCGTTTTGGGAGGGTGGAAACACCATATATTTT.

The chain links TRBV7-8 to TRBJ2-7; 9 bases are a match to TRBD2. Germline V gene data show CDR1 as SGHVS and CDR2 as FQNEAQ. The CDR3 runs 16 residues. Trimming took 1 base from V and 1 from J; bases not matched to a gene: 5. The CDR3 sequence is CASSLDPSGVSYEQYF. Here the CDR3 DNA reads TGTGCCAGCAGCTTAGACCCTAGCGGGGTATCCTACGAGCAGTACTTC.

The genes are TRBV5-1 and TRBJ2-5; 10 nucleotides line up with TRBD2. CDR1 is SGHRS, CDR2 YFSETQ, per germline. Trimming removed 0 bases from V and 7 bases from J; junction bases left unmatched: 9. The CDR3 is made up of 16 amino acids. The CDR3 DNA follows: TGCGCCAGCAGCTTGGTGAAAGCTAGCGGGAGCGGGACCCAGTACTTC. It encodes CASSLVKASGSGTQYF.

The V gene is TRBV27, the J gene TRBJ1-2; D is possibly TRBD1 (6 bases). This CDR3 is built from 16 residues. Trimming stripped 3 bases from V and 2 bases from J, with 16 bases between. From germline, CDR1 is MNHEY and CDR2 SMNVEV (reference sequence). CDR3 residues: CASSFSQGRYNYGYTF. CDR3 nucleotides: TGTGCCAGCAGTTTCTCTCAGGGGCGGTACAACTATGGCTACACCTTC.

This clone was observed a handful of times. The V and J genes are TRBV7-9 and TRBJ2-5; 8 bases map to TRBD1. Per the germline V gene, CDR1 is SEHNR and CDR2 is FQNEAQ (reference sequence). This CDR3 contains 16 residues. V was clipped by 5 bases and J by 3 bases; unmatched bases: 11. The CDR3 coding sequence is TGTGCCAGCAGCCTACCCTATTCAGGGGGCGAAGAGACCCAGTACTTC. This codes for CASSLPYSGGEETQYF.

This sequence joins TRBV7-3 and TRBJ2-3; 9 nucleotides agree with TRBD2. This CDR3 region has 13 residues. The germline V gene encodes CDR1 SGHTA and CDR2 FQGTGA. Germline trimming cut 6 bases from V and 6 bases from J; bases unmatched to any gene: 4. The CDR3 protein is CASRGSGSDTQYF. As DNA, the CDR3 is TGTGCCAGCAGGGGTAGCGGGAGTGATACGCAGTATTTT.

The sample holds a few counts of this clone. The rearrangement links TRBV11-2 to TRBJ1-4; no clear D. The CDR3 loop spans 15 amino acids. V was pared by 7 bases and J by 6 bases, with 18 bases between. Per the germline V gene, CDR1 is SGHAT and CDR2 is FQNNGV. The CDR3 loop reads CASNSVRGGDEKLFF. The CDR3 DNA reads TGTGCCAGCAACTCAGTACGGGGTGGGGATGAAAAACTGTTTTTT.

This chain connects TRBV4-1 to TRBJ1-1; D unresolved. The germline V and J ends were trimmed by 3 bases and 2 bases, with 10 bases remaining between them. Looked up from germline, CDR1 is MGHRA and CDR2 is YSYEKL. The CDR3 covers 14 residues. The CDR3 nucleotides are TGCGCCAGCAGCCATATCAGCGGCAACACTGAAGCTTTCTTT. This sequence encodes CASSHISGNTEAFF.

V is TRBV11-1 and J is TRBJ2-7, with no clear D. Looked up from germline, CDR1 is SGHAT and CDR2 is FQDESV (reference sequence). The CDR3 sequence is 10 residues long. Trimming took off 8 bases at V and 3 bases at J, with 5 bases between the two ends. The CDR3: CASGNYEQYV. The CDR3 bases are TGTGCCAGCGGAAACTACGAGCAGTACGTC.

The rearrangement links TRBV7-9 to TRBJ2-7; 7 nucleotides align to TRBD1. The CDR3 loop spans 14 amino acids. The germline V gene encodes CDR1 SEHNR and CDR2 FQNEAQ (reference sequence). V shed 4 bases and J 1 base; nucleotides not matched to a gene: 4. CDR3 in DNA: TGTGCCAGCAGCTGGACAGGTTGGTCCTACGAGCAGTACGTC. The encoded protein is CASSWTGWSYEQYV.

This clone was seen a handful of times. The DNA for the CDR3 is TGCACCAGCAGCCATAGGGGGGATGGAAACACCATATATTTT. Amino acids: CTSSHRGDGNTIYF. The chain couples TRBV1 to TRBJ1-3. TRBV1 represents a pseudogene. This CDR3 comprises 14 residues.